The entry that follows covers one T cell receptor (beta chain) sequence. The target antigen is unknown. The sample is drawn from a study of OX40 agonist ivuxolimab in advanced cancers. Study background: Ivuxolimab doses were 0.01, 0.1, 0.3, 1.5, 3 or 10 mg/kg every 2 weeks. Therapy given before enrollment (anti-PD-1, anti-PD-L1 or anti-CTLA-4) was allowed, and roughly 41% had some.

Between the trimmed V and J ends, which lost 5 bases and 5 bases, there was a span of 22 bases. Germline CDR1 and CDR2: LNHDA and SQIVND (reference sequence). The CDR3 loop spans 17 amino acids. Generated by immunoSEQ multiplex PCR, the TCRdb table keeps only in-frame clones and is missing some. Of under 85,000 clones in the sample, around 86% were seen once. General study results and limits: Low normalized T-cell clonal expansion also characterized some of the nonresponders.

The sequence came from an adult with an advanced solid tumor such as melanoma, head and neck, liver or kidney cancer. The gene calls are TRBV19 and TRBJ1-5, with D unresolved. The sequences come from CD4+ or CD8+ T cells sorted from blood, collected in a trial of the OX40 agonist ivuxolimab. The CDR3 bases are TGTGCCAGTAGTCCGCTCACATCCGGTCCTAAATATCAGCCCCAGCATTTT. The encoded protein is CASSPLTSGPKYQPQHF.